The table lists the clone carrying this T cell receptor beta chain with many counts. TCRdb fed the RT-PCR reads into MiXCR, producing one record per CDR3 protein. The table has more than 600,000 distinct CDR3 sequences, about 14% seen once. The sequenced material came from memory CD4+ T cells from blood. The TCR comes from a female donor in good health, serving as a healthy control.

The CDR3 DNA reads TGTGCCAGCAGCTTGTTGGGGCAAGAGACCCAGTACTTC. Translation gives CASSLLGQETQYF. The genes are TRBV5-6 and TRBJ2-5; D not resolved. The CDR3 runs 13 residues. Germline CDR1 is SGHDT and CDR2 is YYEEEE. Between the trimmed V and J ends, which lost 1 base and 2 bases, there was a span of 6 bases.